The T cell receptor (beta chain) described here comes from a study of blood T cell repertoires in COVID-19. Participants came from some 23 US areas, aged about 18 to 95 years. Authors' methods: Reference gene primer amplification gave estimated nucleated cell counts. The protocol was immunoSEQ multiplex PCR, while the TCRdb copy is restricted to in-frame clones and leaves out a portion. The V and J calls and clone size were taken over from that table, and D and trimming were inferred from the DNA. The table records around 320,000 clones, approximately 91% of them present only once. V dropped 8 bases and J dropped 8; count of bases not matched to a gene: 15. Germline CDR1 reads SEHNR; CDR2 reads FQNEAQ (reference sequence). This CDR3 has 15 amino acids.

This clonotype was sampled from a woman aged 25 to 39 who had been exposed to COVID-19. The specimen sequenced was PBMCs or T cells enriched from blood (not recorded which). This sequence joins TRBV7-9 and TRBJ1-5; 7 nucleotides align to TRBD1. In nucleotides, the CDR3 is TGTGCCAGCGCACAGGGGACGACAAAAATTGAGCCCCAGCATTTT. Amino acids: CASAQGTTKIEPQHF.